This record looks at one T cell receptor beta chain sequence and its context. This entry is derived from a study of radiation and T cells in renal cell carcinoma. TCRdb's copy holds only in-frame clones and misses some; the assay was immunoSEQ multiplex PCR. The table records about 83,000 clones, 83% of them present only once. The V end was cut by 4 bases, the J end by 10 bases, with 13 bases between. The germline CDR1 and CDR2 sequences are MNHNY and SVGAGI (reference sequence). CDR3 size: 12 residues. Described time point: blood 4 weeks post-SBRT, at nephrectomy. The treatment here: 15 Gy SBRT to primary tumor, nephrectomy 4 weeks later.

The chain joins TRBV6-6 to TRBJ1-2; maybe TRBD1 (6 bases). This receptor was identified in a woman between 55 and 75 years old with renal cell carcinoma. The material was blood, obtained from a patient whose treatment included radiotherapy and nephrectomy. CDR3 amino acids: CASSFGTITYTF. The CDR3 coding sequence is TGTGCCAGCAGTTTTGGGACAATCACCTACACCTTC.